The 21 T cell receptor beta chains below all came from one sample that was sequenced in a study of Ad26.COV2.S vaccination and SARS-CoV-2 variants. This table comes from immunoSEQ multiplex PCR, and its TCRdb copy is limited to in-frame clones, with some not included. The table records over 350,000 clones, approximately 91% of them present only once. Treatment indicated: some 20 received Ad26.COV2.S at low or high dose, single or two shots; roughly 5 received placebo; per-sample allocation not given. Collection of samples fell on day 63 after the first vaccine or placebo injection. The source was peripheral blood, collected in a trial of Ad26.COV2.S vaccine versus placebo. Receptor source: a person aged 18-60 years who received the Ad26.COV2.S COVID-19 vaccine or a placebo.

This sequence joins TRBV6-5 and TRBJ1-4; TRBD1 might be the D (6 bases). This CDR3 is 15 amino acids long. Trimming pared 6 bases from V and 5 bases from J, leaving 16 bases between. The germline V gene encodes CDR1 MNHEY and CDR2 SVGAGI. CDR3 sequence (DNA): TGTGCCAGCAGCGAGCCGGGGGGCATGAATGAAAAACTGTTTTTT. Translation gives CASSEPGGMNEKLFF.

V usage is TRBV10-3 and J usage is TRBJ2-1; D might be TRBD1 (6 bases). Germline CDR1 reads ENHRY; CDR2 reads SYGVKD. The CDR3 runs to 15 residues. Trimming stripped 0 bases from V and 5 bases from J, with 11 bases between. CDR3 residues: CAISESQGSDNEQFF. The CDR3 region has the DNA TGTGCCATCAGTGAGTCTCAGGGGTCCGACAATGAGCAGTTCTTC.

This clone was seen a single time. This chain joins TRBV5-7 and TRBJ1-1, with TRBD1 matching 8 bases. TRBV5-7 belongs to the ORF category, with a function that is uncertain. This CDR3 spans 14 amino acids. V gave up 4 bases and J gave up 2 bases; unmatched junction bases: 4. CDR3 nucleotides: TGTGCCAGCAGCCCGGACAGGGAAAACACTGAAGCTTTCTTT. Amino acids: CASSPDRENTEAFF.

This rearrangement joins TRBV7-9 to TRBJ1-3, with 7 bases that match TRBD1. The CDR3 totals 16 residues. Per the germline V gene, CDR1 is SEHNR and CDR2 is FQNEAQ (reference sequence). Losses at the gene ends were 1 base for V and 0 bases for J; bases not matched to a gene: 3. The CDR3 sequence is CASSLGSGGSGNTIYF. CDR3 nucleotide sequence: TGTGCCAGCAGCTTAGGTTCAGGGGGCTCTGGAAACACCATATATTTT.

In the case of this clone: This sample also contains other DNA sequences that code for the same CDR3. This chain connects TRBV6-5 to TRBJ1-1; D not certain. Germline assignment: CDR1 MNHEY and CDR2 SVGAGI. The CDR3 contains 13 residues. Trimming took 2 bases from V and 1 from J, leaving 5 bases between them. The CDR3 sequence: CASSYGQNTEAFF. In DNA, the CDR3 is TGTGCCAGCAGTTACGGGCAGAACACTGAAGCTTTCTTT.

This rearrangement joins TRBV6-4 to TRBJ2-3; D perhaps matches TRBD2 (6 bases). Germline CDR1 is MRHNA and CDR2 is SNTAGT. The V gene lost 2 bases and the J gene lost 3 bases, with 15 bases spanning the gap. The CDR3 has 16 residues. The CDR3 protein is CASSDPERERTDTQYF. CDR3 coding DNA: TGTGCCAGCAGTGACCCCGAACGGGAGCGGACAGATACGCAGTATTTT.

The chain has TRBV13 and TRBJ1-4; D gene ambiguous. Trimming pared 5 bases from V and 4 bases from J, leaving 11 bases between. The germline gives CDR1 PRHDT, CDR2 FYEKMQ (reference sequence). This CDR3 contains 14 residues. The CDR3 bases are TGTGCCAGCAGCCCTGGACGGAGTAATGAAAAACTGTTTTTT. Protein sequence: CASSPGRSNEKLFF. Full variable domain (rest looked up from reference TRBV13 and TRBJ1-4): AAGVIQSPRHLIKEKRETATLKCYPIPRHDTVYWYQQGPGQDPQFLISFYEKMQSDKGSIPDRFSAQQFSDYHSELNMSSLELGDSALYFCASSPGRSNEKLFFGSGTQLSVL.

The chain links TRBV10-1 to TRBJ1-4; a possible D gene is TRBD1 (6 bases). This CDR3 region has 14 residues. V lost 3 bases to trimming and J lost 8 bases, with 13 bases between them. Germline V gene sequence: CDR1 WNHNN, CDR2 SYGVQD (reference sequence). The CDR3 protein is CASSEQGTDEKLFF. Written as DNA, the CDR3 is TGCGCCAGCAGTGAACAGGGAACCGACGAAAAACTGTTTTTT.

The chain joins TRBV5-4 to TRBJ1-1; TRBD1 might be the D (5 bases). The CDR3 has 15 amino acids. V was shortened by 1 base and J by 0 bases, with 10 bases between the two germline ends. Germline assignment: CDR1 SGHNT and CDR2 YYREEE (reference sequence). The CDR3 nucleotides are TGTGCCAGCAGCTTGCAGGGACGCATGAACACTGAAGCTTTCTTT. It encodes CASSLQGRMNTEAFF.

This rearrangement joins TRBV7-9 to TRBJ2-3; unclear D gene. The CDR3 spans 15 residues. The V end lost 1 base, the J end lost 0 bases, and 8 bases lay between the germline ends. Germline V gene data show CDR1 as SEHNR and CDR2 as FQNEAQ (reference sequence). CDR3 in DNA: TGTGCCAGCAGCTTAGGGGTACCTAGCACAGATACGCAGTATTTT. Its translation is CASSLGVPSTDTQYF.

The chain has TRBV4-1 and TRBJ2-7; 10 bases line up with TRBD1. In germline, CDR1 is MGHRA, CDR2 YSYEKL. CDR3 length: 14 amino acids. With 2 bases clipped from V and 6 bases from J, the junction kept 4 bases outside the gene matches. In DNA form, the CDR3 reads TGCGCCAGCAGCCAAAGGACAGGGGGATTCGAGCAGTACTTC. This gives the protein CASSQRTGGFEQYF.

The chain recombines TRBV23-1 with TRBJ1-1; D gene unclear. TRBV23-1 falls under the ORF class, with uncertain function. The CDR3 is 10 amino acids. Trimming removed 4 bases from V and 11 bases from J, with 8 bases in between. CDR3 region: CASSRSRAFF. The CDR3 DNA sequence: TGCGCCAGCAGTCGCTCGAGGGCTTTCTTT.

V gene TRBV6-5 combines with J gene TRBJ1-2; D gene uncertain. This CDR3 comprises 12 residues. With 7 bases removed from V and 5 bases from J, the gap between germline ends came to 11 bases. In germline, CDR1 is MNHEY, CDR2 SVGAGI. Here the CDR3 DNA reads TGTGCCAGCACCGACGTGGGATATGGCTACACCTTC. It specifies CASTDVGYGYTF.

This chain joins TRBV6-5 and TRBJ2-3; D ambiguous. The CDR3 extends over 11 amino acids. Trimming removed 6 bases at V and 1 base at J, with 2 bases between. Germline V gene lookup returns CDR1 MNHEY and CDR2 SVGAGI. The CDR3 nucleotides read TGTGCCAGCAGCCGCACAGATACGCAGTATTTT. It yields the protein CASSRTDTQYF.

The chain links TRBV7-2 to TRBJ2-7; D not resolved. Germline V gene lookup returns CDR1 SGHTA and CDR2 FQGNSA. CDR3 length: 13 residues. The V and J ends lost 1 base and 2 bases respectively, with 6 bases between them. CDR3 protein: CASSLGHPYEQYF. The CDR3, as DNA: TGTGCCAGCAGCTTAGGACACCCCTACGAGCAGTACTTC.

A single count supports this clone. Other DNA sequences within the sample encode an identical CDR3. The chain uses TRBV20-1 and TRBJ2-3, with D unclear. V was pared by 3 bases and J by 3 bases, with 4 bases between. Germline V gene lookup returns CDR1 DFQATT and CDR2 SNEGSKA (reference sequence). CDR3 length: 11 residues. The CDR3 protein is CSARSTDTQYF. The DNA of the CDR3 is TGCAGTGCTAGGTCGACAGATACGCAGTATTTT.

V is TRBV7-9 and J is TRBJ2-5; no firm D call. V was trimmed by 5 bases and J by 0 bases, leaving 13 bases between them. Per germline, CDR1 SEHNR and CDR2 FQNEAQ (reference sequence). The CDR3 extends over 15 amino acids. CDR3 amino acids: CASSPPYENQETQYF. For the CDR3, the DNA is TGTGCCAGCAGCCCACCCTATGAGAACCAAGAGACCCAGTACTTC.

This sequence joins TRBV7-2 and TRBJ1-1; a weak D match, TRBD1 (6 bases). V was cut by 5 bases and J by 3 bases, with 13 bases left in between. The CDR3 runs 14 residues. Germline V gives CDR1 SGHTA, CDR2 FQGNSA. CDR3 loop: CASSPVGGYTEAFF. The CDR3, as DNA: TGTGCCAGCAGCCCAGTAGGGGGGTACACTGAAGCTTTCTTT.

Written as DNA, the CDR3 is TGTGCCAGCAGTGAAGGAGGGGGGGGCCACACTGAAGCTTTCTTT. It encodes CASSEGGGGHTEAFF. The genes are TRBV6-1 and TRBJ1-1, with D possibly matching TRBD1 (6 bases). Germline V lookup: CDR1 MNHNS, CDR2 SASEGT. V was shortened by 1 base and J by 3 bases, with 12 bases between the two germline ends. The CDR3 covers 15 residues.

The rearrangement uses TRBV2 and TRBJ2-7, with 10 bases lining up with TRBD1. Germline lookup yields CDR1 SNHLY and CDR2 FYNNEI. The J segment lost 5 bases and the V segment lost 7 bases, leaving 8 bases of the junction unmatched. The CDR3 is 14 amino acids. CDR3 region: CASTLAGTGDEQYF. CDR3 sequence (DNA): TGTGCCAGCACCCTGGCCGGGACAGGGGACGAGCAGTACTTC.

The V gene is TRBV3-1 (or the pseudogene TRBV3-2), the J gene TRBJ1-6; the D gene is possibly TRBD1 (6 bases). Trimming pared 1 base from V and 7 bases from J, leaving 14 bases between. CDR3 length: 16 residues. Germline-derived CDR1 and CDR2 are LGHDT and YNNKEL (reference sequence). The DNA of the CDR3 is TGTGCCAGCAGCCAAGTCGTAGGGGGGGGGAATTCACCCCTCCACTTT. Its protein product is CASSQVVGGGNSPLHF.